The text below deals with one T cell receptor beta chain. Its antigen is not yet known. No base quality information exists; no much larger clone differs at one position. The sample's treatment or condition label, decoded: some 19 received Ad26.COV2.S at low or high dose, single or two shots; about 5 received placebo; per-sample allocation not given. For vaccine and placebo recipients, the sequenced repertoires came from samples collected on day 63 after the first injection. In Cohort 1b, 25 adults aged 18-55 years were enrolled at a single site in Boston, USA, between 29 July and 7 August 2020. Ad26.COV2.S was a replication-incompetent adenovirus type 26 vector expressing a prefusion-stabilized SARS-CoV-2 spike protein from the original Wuhan strain. The sample originates from a study of Ad26.COV2.S vaccination and SARS-CoV-2 variants (dated by TCRdb to 2020 to 2022). For the wider study: Donors in the vaccine arm were drawn from COV1001, a multicentre, randomized, double-blind, placebo-controlled phase I-IIa trial testing Ad26.COV2.S in healthy adults. Dosing of Ad26.COV2.S was intramuscular, at either 5x10^10 or 1x10^11 viral particles, delivered as one shot or as two shots spaced 56 days apart. Sequencing of the TCRbeta repertoire served to evaluate the specificity and breadth of SARS-CoV-2-reactive T cell receptors following Ad26.COV2.S vaccination. A total of 32 samples were included in the TCR-sequenced set, comprising 19 Ad26.COV2.S vaccine recipients, 5 placebo recipients and 8 SARS-CoV-2 convalescent individuals. Participants in the trial were split at random into five groups of five each, receiving low-dose or high-dose Ad26.COV2.S once or twice, or else placebo on both occasions. Investigators remained blinded to trial group allocation during experiments and outcome assessment. The paper's findings and limits, for the study overall: Spike-specific TCR breadth was higher in Ad26.COV2.S recipients than in placebo recipients (P = 0.0014). It was noted by the authors that total T cell responses may have been underestimated by the TCR breadth and depth analyses. Vaccine and placebo recipients had similar non-spike TCR breadth, a finding consistent with the vaccine containing only spike. After vaccination, substantial breadth of spike-specific CD8+ and CD4+ T cell responses was reported. The study was not powered to compare responses between vaccine doses or regimens.

TCRbeta CDR3 regions were sequenced with the immunoSEQ Assay. After extraction, genomic DNA underwent amplification by bias-controlled multiplex PCR, followed by high-throughput sequencing. Per the authors' processing: To quantify the absolute abundance of every unique TCRbeta CDR3 region, sequences were collapsed and filtered. T cell fraction was estimated by normalizing TCRbeta template counts to usable DNA, with usable DNA measured through amplification of reference genes found in all nucleated cells. Repertoire TCRs were annotated as SARS-CoV-2-specific by exact matching of V gene, CDR3 amino acid sequence and J gene to a known reactive TCR set. The reference SARS-CoV-2 TCR set was obtained from MIRA and was filtered for enrichment in COVID-19-positive ImmuneCODE repertoires, whereby public or cross-reactive TCRs were removed. Using the MIRA antigens, annotated TCRs were further analysed by specific ORF or by position within an ORF. Depth was the summed frequency of annotated unique rearrangements, while breadth was defined as annotated unique rearrangements over total unique productive rearrangements. Group comparisons of TCR breadth used two-sided Wilcoxon rank-sum tests. The table comes from immuneACCESS by way of TCRdb, which keeps in-frame sequences with V and J called. Part of the clones is missing from these tables; in studies checked, under half for an unresolved V gene and the rest for unknown reasons. That table furnishes V, J and clone size, whereas the DNA furnished D and trimming. Within this sample are fewer than 500,000 clones, with around nine tenths of them counted one time only. In total, the top ten clones hold about 12% of the sample.

V is cut back by 1 base and J by 3 bases, with 0 bases in the junction unmatched. The germline V gene encodes CDR1 LGHNA and CDR2 YSLEER. From its cysteine to its phenylalanine, the CDR3 spans 15 amino acids. The DNA shown is the 45-base CDR3, in frame from base 1. This specimen was peripheral blood, taken in a trial of Ad26.COV2.S vaccine versus placebo. This sequence uses TRBV4-3 and TRBJ2-2, with TRBD1 matching 9 junction bases. The origin of this receptor is a person between 18 and 65 years old who received the Ad26.COV2.S COVID-19 vaccine or a placebo. The CDR3 region: CASSQGTGDTGELFF. In nucleotides, the sequence is TGCGCCAGCAGCCAAGGGACAGGGGACACCGGGGAGCTGTTTTTT.